This T cell receptor (beta chain) was documented in a study of cytomegalovirus exposure and HLA in healthy donors (dated by TCRdb to 2017 to 2019). Turning to the overall study: An earlier analysis of 587 of the donors reported approximately 300 Gb of sequence data and 95 million to 140 million unique TCR beta sequences obtained from 150 million to 200 million T cells. An early release covering around 630 HLA-typed donors comprised approximately 300 gigabases of sequencing data and around 85 million unique TCR sequences. Among the roughly 430 genotyped donors, approximately 76% belonged to the genetic ancestry cluster associated with self-reported Caucasian donors. The aim of the study was to test whether cataloging public T cell receptors could identify signatures of past pathogen exposure. The T cell repertoires of several hundred subjects were profiled by immunosequencing and related to cytomegalovirus serostatus. A separate validation cohort of about 110 different subjects was used in addition to the 666-subject first cohort. To predict cytomegalovirus infection status, the study combined high-throughput TCR immunosequencing, statistical association of individual TCRs with disease status, and machine learning. A later analysis re-examined previously published TCR beta repertoires from around 670 donors and added high-resolution HLA genotyping to investigate patterns of TCR occurrence. Rather than drawing on any new phenotypic data, the later analysis identified candidate immune exposures from TCR beta sequences and the way those sequences occurred across donors. To decide whether each TCR beta V gene segment behaved as functional or pseudogenic, an earlier analysis of some 570 of the donors relied on high-throughput TCR beta sequencing. Alongside the repertoire data, information on donor age, sex, ethnicity and CMV serostatus was compiled. A later genetic analysis took genome-wide SNP genotypes for 398 of the 666 donors and used that subset as a discovery cohort. Every discovery cohort repertoire had been produced on one sequencing platform. HLA typing included class I and class II loci at four-digit resolution. Typing coverage differed by locus: A, B, C, DRB1 and DQB1 were typed in roughly 629-630 donors, DQA1 in about 500, DPA1 in around 580, and DPB1 in just under 480. Roughly 5 DR-DQ haplotypes were handled as single units for association and clustering because linkage in the cohort was strong. On average, around 200,000 unique TCR beta nucleotide sequences were sequenced per donor among a few hundred genotyped donors of the cohort, with about 19% of those sequences being non-productive.

Overall study results and their limits: Three of the identified cytomegalovirus-associated TCR beta chains were confirmed in vitro to be specific for cytomegalovirus antigens. While some public TCRs were present in many individuals, most TCR sequences turned up only very rarely across donors. The sequencing pipeline was judged likely to have produced a cluster of highly shared sequence variants as a technical artifact. The only immune exposure information available for the cohort was CMV serostatus. A further reported finding was that TCR beta sequences accurately predicted the HLA-A and HLA-B alleles for most subjects in the first cohort. Because the 87-base-pair reads could not distinguish some IMGT-functional V segments, including TRBV6-2 and TRBV6-3, those segments were excluded. In a later analysis, HLA-associated TCR beta chains were found to be more clonally expanded and to have lower generation probabilities than equally common non-associated chains. About 15 rarely observed V segments, including chromosome 9 orphons, were excluded from the earlier analysis of several hundred of the donors because counts were too low. A later analysis found that TCR association rates varied across HLA loci, with DRB1 alleles showing the most associated TCRs and HLA-C alleles the fewest. The presence/absence analyses assumed that sequencing depth was roughly uniform across donors, and that assumption may not be true. Cytomegalovirus status was reported to be diagnosed by the classifier with high specificity and sensitivity in both the original and validation cohorts. A later analysis found that most CMV-associated TCR beta chains appeared HLA-restricted, with HLA associations seemingly driven largely by CMV exposure. It was suggested by the authors that the approach could potentially be generalized to other disease states and immunological phenotypes. Several of the top co-occurrence clusters appeared to be linked to parvovirus B19, influenza, CMV and Epstein-Barr virus, according to a later analysis. In this cohort, only TCR beta chains were sequenced, and detectable features were limited by the absence of alpha or paired-chain data. When HLA alleles, especially DR and DQ, strongly co-occurred, attributing TCR associations to individual alleles was difficult. Broadly in line with IMGT annotations, most TCR beta V segments showed up in productive rearrangements about 87% or about 30% of the time in an earlier analysis of 450 to 600 of the donors. A total of 150 to 200 TCR beta chains were listed by the study as associated with cytomegalovirus. Compared with the 666-donor mean, donors in an Asian-associated ancestry cluster had fewer N-insertions in productive TCRs, according to a later genetic analysis. In a later analysis, more than 15,000 TCR beta sequences were associated with specific HLA alleles at a false discovery rate of 0.05. HLA typing was unavailable for some donors at each locus, so association tests used only the typed subset. An association between a missense DCLRE1C variant and V-gene and J-gene trimming of TCR beta chains was found in a later genetic analysis and replicated in an independent cohort. Correlated functional status among segregating V segments might be attributable to linkage disequilibrium, but an unknown experimental factor could not be ruled out.

About this clone itself: The specificity of this receptor is unknown. The sample holds no much larger clone one base away, and base qualities are not on file.

In total, just over 650 healthy bone marrow donors made up the cohort. At the time of sampling, every cohort member was nominally healthy, though immune exposures that went unrecorded were likely present. The donor was CMV seronegative and was included in the group of about 350 seronegative cohort members. Each donor provided a peripheral blood sample, and peripheral blood mononuclear cells were used for TCR beta sequencing. The Qiagen DNeasy Blood Extraction Kit was used to extract genomic DNA from the blood cell samples. Libraries came from the immunoSEQ multiplex PCR assay. The multiplex PCR relied on a mix of 60 forward primers for TCR Vbeta segments and 13 reverse primers for TCR Jbeta segments. The CDR3 region of rearranged TCR beta genes was amplified from genomic DNA by a multiplex PCR assay. The amplified TCR beta libraries were sequenced on the Illumina HiSeq System as 87-base-pair reads. The study's own analysis went as follows. In a later analysis, 70 million to 95 million unique TCR beta chains were counted across the approximately 640 repertoires, and approximately 11 million of these chains were shared by at least two donors. A nearest-neighbor algorithm error-corrected the raw reads and collapsed the reads into unique sequences, merging closely related sequences to remove PCR and sequencing errors. To assign V, D and J gene segments, CDR3 sequences were aligned to IMGT reference sequences. For a sequence to be retained, a match of at least six nucleotides was required to both a V gene segment and a J gene segment. Rearrangements were classified as productive when the CDR3 lacked stop codons and remained in frame with V and J, and all other rearrangements were classified as non-productive. CDR3 was defined according to IMGT convention as the region running from the second conserved V-encoded cysteine to the conserved J-encoded phenylalanine. In an earlier analysis of roughly 580 of the donors, sequences lacking an unambiguous match to a single V gene segment were excluded. In an earlier analysis of roughly 600 of the donors, a V segment was called functional when productive rearrangements were above 56.7%, and segregating when the standard deviation between donors exceeded 5%. A statistical classification framework was built to diagnose cytomegalovirus status from the catalog of TCR beta chain sequences. In a later analysis, TCR nucleotide sequences were compared against IMGT/GENE-DB human TR gene sequences so that V and J genes could be assigned. A later analysis assigned CDR3 sequences and most-parsimonious VDJ recombination scenarios with the TCRdist pipeline. In a later analysis, each TCR beta chain was defined by its CDR3 amino acid sequence together with its V-gene family, and reads without a unique V-gene family were excluded. In a later analysis, 500 to 700 highly shared, low-generation-probability nucleotide sequences were removed to address suspected cross-contamination and a sequencing artifact. In a later analysis, a clonal expansion index for each public chain was calculated from normalized within-repertoire ranks of inferred template counts. A later analysis computed generation probabilities with a VDJ recombination model fitted to out-of-frame rearrangements, and checked the results against IGoR. In a later analysis, hypergeometric tests were used to score TCR-TCR, TCR-HLA and TCR-CMV co-occurrence, with a repertoire-size bias correction applied to TCR pairs. To estimate false discovery rates, a later analysis permuted the HLA or CMV assignments 20 times. A later analysis grouped co-occurring TCRs with DBSCAN, adding TCRdist sequence similarity when clustering within HLA-allele-positive subsets. Repertoires with fewer than 30,000 or more than 120,000 public chains, plus five repertoires with anomalous nucleotide sharing, were excluded from co-occurrence clustering. The immuneACCESS repertoire file appears here via TCRdb, limited to in-frame rearrangements. These files lack a portion of the clones; in checked studies, under half of the deficit traces to unresolved V genes, and the cause of the others is not known. The V and J calls and clone size come from that table; D and trimming were worked out from the DNA. Present in this sample are roughly 100,000 clones, under 80% of which were seen just once. Jointly, the top ten make up 4.1% of the sample.

The CDR3 starts with the cysteine, ends with the phenylalanine, and has 13 residues. Only the CDR3 DNA is retained, 39 bases long and in frame from the first base. V is shortened by 4 bases, J by 6 bases, and the region joining them spans 12 bases. CDR1 and CDR2 were assigned from the germline V gene as LGHNT and FRNRAP. The receptor was isolated from a man in his forties in good health and CMV-seronegative. The chain couples TRBV12-5 to TRBJ1-1, with the D gene not clear enough to name. The sequencing input was PBMCs. The CDR3 is CASGSFSAAEAFF. The nucleotide sequence is given as TGTGCTAGTGGTTCCTTTTCTGCAGCTGAAGCTTTCTTT.